This T cell receptor beta chain derives from a study of cytomegalovirus exposure and HLA in healthy donors (dated 2017 in TCRdb). The study in broad terms: In an earlier analysis of some 610 of the donors, less than 350 Gb of sequence data and about 110 million unique TCR beta sequences from about 190 million T cells were reported. Donor age, sex, ethnicity and CMV serostatus were compiled alongside the repertoire data. All discovery cohort repertoires had been generated on a single sequencing platform. An earlier analysis of several hundred of the donors used high-throughput TCR beta sequencing to judge whether each TCR beta V gene segment behaved as functional or pseudogenic. The number of typed donors differed by locus: about 620-640 for A, B, C, DRB1 and DQB1; 522 for DQA1; approximately 600 for DPA1; and about 470 for DPB1. Because of strong linkage in the cohort, 4 to 6 DR-DQ haplotypes were treated as single units for association and clustering. High-throughput TCR immunosequencing, statistical association of individual TCRs with disease status, and machine learning were combined to predict cytomegalovirus infection status. In addition to the first cohort of 500 to 850 subjects, a separate validation cohort of 120 different subjects was used. The aim of the study was to test whether cataloging public T cell receptors could identify signatures of past pathogen exposure. Among 350 to 400 genotyped donors of the cohort, an average of around 240,000 unique TCR beta nucleotide sequences were sequenced per donor, about a sixth of them non-productive. In a later analysis, previously published TCR beta repertoires from 550 to 750 donors were re-analyzed and high-resolution HLA genotyping was added so that TCR occurrence patterns could be studied. Using immunosequencing, the study profiled T cell repertoires from around 670 subjects and related those repertoires to cytomegalovirus serostatus. HLA typing covered class I and class II loci at four-digit resolution. Around 300 gigabases of sequencing data and approximately 85 million unique TCR sequences were included in an early release covering several hundred HLA-typed donors. Of the roughly 400 genotyped donors, less than 90% were placed in the genetic ancestry cluster associated with self-reported Caucasian donors. A later genetic analysis used genome-wide SNP genotypes for about three fifths of the 666 donors, treating that subset as a discovery cohort. The later analysis used no new phenotypic data to find candidate immune exposures, relying instead on TCR beta sequences and their occurrence across donors. The paper as a whole reports these results and caveats: The earlier analysis of fewer than 750 of the donors excluded 15 to 20 rarely observed V segments, including chromosome 9 orphons, because counts were too low. The study gave a list of 150 to 200 TCR beta chains associated with cytomegalovirus. The authors suggested that the approach could potentially be extended to other disease states and immunological phenotypes. According to a later analysis, TCR association rates differed among HLA loci, with DRB1 alleles showing the most associated TCRs and HLA-C alleles showing the fewest. The classifier was reported to diagnose cytomegalovirus status with high specificity and sensitivity in both the original and validation cohorts. Because HLA typing was unavailable for some donors at each locus, only the typed subset was used in association tests. In a later analysis, HLA-associated TCR beta chains showed more clonal expansion and lower generation probabilities than non-associated chains that were equally common. In vitro tests confirmed that a few of the cytomegalovirus-associated TCR beta chains recognize cytomegalovirus antigens. A group of highly shared sequence variants was considered likely to be a technical artifact of the sequencing pipeline. Most TCR sequences were seen in very few donors, while some public TCRs were found in many individuals. In a later analysis, most CMV-associated TCR beta chains were found to appear HLA-restricted, with HLA associations seemingly driven largely by CMV exposure. CMV serostatus was the only immune exposure information available for the cohort. Presence/absence analyses assumed roughly uniform sequencing depth across donors, an assumption that may not hold. A further reported finding was that TCR beta sequences accurately predicted the HLA-A and HLA-B alleles for most subjects in the first cohort. Strong co-occurrence of HLA alleles, especially DR and DQ, made assigning TCR associations to individual alleles difficult. A later genetic analysis associated a missense DCLRE1C variant with V-gene and J-gene trimming of TCR beta chains, and an independent cohort replicated the association. The cohort was sequenced for TCR beta chains only, and without alpha or paired-chain data the features that could be detected were limited. According to a later analysis, parvovirus B19, influenza, CMV and Epstein-Barr virus appeared linked to several top co-occurrence clusters. Correlated functional status among segregating V segments might be attributable to linkage disequilibrium, but an unknown experimental factor could not be ruled out. In an earlier analysis of approximately 590 of the donors, most TCR beta V segments appeared in productive rearrangements about 87% or about 30% of the time, broadly matching IMGT annotations. According to a later genetic analysis, donors in an Asian-associated ancestry cluster had fewer N-insertions in productive TCRs than the approximately 630-donor mean. In a later analysis, 16,951 TCR beta sequences were associated with specific HLA alleles at a false discovery rate of 0.05. The 87-base-pair reads could not distinguish some IMGT-functional V segments, including TRBV6-2 and TRBV6-3, so those segments were excluded.

In this sample, this clone turned up a few times. It lacks a known antigen. Base qualities are not provided; no much larger clone lies one nucleotide away. For CDR1 and CDR2, the germline V gene lists MDHEN and SYDVKM. From its cysteine to its phenylalanine, the CDR3 spans 12 amino acids. Of the read, only the CDR3 DNA is kept; its 36 bases are in frame from base 1. Trimming accounts for 5 bases at V and 13 bases at J, while the number of junction bases matched to no gene is 7. The cohort was made up of under 800 healthy bone marrow donors. All cohort members were sampled while nominally healthy, although unrecorded immune exposures were likely present. The donor tested CMV seropositive, placing the donor among the roughly 300 seropositive members of the cohort. Each donor provided a peripheral blood sample, and peripheral blood mononuclear cells were used for TCR beta sequencing. Genomic DNA was extracted from the blood cell samples with the Qiagen DNeasy Blood Extraction Kit.

Receptor libraries were prepared by the immunoSEQ multiplex PCR assay. A mixture of 60 forward primers for TCR Vbeta segments and 13 reverse primers for TCR Jbeta segments was used in the multiplex PCR. Amplification of the CDR3 region of rearranged TCR beta genes was performed with a multiplex PCR assay on genomic DNA. On the Illumina HiSeq System, the amplified TCR beta libraries were sequenced as 87-base-pair reads. In the source study's methods: A later analysis counted tens of millions of unique TCR beta chains across the 666 repertoires, and some 11 million of these chains were shared by at least two donors. To remove PCR and sequencing errors, raw reads were error-corrected and collapsed into unique sequences using a nearest-neighbor algorithm that merged closely related sequences. Alignment of CDR3 sequences to IMGT reference sequences was used to assign V, D and J gene segments. Each retained sequence needed at least a six-nucleotide match to both a V gene segment and a J gene segment. Rearrangements were called productive when the CDR3 lacked stop codons and stayed in frame with V and J; all others were non-productive. Following IMGT convention, CDR3 was defined as the stretch from the second conserved V-encoded cysteine up to the conserved J-encoded phenylalanine. In an earlier analysis of around 640 of the donors, sequences lacking an unambiguous match to a single V gene segment were excluded. In an earlier analysis of a few hundred of the donors, a V segment was called functional when productive rearrangements were above 56.7%, and segregating when the standard deviation between donors exceeded 5%. A statistical classification framework was built for diagnosing cytomegalovirus status from the catalog of TCR beta chain sequences. In a later analysis, TCR nucleotide sequences were compared against IMGT/GENE-DB human TR gene sequences so that V and J genes could be assigned. A later analysis assigned CDR3 sequences and most-parsimonious VDJ recombination scenarios with the TCRdist pipeline. In a later analysis, each TCR beta chain was defined by its CDR3 amino acid sequence together with its V-gene family, and reads lacking a unique V-gene family were excluded. To address suspected cross-contamination and a sequencing artifact, a later analysis removed approximately 600 highly shared, low-generation-probability nucleotide sequences. For each public chain, a later analysis derived a clonal expansion index from normalized ranks of inferred template counts within each repertoire. In a later analysis, generation probabilities were computed with a VDJ recombination model fitted to out-of-frame rearrangements, and the resulting probabilities were checked against IGoR. In a later analysis, hypergeometric tests were used to score TCR-TCR, TCR-HLA and TCR-CMV co-occurrence, with a repertoire-size bias correction applied to TCR pairs. In a later analysis, false discovery rates were estimated by permuting HLA or CMV assignments 20 times. In a later analysis, co-occurring TCRs were grouped using DBSCAN, with TCRdist sequence similarity added in when clustering inside HLA-allele-positive subsets. Repertoires with fewer than 30,000 or more than 120,000 public chains were left out of co-occurrence clustering, as were about five repertoires with anomalous nucleotide sharing. What TCRdb holds here is the immuneACCESS table cut down to in-frame rearrangements. Part of the clones is not present; checked against another copy, under half of the missing clones reflect an unresolved V gene, and the others are unexplained. Clone size and V and J calls were adopted from that table, with D and trimming inferred from the DNA. The sample contains about 120,000 clones, more than 65% of them found a single time. The top ten constitute around an eighth of the sample.

Specimen: PBMCs. This chain joins TRBV28 to TRBJ1-4; 7 bases in between match TRBD1. The TCR sequence derives from a man in his thirties or forties in good health and CMV-seropositive. The CDR3 here reads CASSVPGQRLFF. The bases are TGTGCCAGCAGTGTACCGGGACAGCGACTGTTTTTT.